This T cell receptor beta chain was captured in a study of shared clonotypes between healthy human individuals. Data came from immunoSEQ multiplex PCR; TCRdb stores just in-frame clones and leaves some out. The sample shows 700,000 or so clones, approximately 75% of them seen only once. Trimming stripped 2 bases from V and 3 bases from J, with 17 bases between. This CDR3 has 16 amino acids. Germline V lookup: CDR1 SEHNR, CDR2 FQNEAQ (reference sequence). The chain is built from TRBV7-9 and TRBJ2-7; tentatively, D is TRBD1 (5 bases). The sequencing sample was made of memory CD4+ T cells sorted from blood. Subset specified: CD45RA-negative fraction. The receptor comes from a woman under 40 in good health. This CDR3 is CASSLIVAGKDYEQYF. The CDR3 DNA sequence: TGTGCCAGCAGCTTAATCGTCGCAGGGAAAGACTACGAGCAGTACTTC.